Shown below are 14 T cell receptor beta chains from a single sample sequenced in a study of T cell responses to AZD1222 COVID-19 vaccine (dated by TCRdb to 2020 to 2022). Libraries were made using the immunoSEQ multiplex PCR assay. TCRdb stores this immuneACCESS table with in-frame sequences only. Part of the clones is absent; in the studies checked, under half of the shortfall reflects unresolved V genes, and no reason is known for the rest. The sample records approximately 92,000 clones, 90% to 95% of which are singletons. Together, the top ten hold 7.5% of the sample. This specimen's time point label, per the study, means: baseline before first vaccination. The sequenced sample was peripheral blood, obtained on day 0 of AZD1222 vaccination. These TCRs come from an adult in good health.

In this sample, this clone turned up once. The rearrangement links TRBV10-3 to TRBJ1-1; 7 nucleotides line up with TRBD1. The germline gives CDR1 ENHRY, CDR2 SYGVKD. CDR3 length: 14 residues. The ends lost 4 bases at V and 7 bases at J; junction bases unmatched: 9. CDR3 DNA sequence: TGTGCCATCAGTGGGACAGGTCGTAGGGGTGAAGCTTTCTTT. Translating gives CAISGTGRRGEAFF.

V usage is TRBV5-1 and J usage is TRBJ1-3; D not certain. CDR1 SGHRS and CDR2 YFSETQ come from the germline V gene. Trimming stripped 4 bases from V and 0 bases from J, with 8 bases between. CDR3 size: 14 residues. Here the CDR3 reads CASSLQDSGNTIYF. DNA for the CDR3: TGCGCCAGCAGCCTCCAAGACTCTGGAAACACCATATATTTT.

V gene TRBV3-1 (or the pseudogene TRBV3-2) combines with J gene TRBJ1-2, with D hard to call. The germline V and J ends were trimmed by 0 bases and 4 bases, with 9 bases remaining between them. Looked up from germline, CDR1 is LGHDT and CDR2 is YNNKEL (reference sequence). The CDR3 has 14 residues. The CDR3 here is CASSQDGSPYGYTF. The CDR3 DNA reads as TGTGCCAGCAGCCAAGACGGCTCACCCTATGGCTACACCTTC.

The chain couples TRBV7-9 to TRBJ2-3, with 12 bases aligning to TRBD2. J lost 4 bases, V lost 3 bases, and 5 bases had no gene match. The CDR3 sequence is 16 residues long. Per germline, CDR1 SEHNR and CDR2 FQNEAQ (reference sequence). Here the CDR3 reads CASSFPSGGASDTQYF. The DNA of the CDR3 is TGTGCCAGCAGCTTCCCTAGCGGGGGGGCTTCAGATACGCAGTATTTT.

The rearrangement uses TRBV29-1 and TRBJ2-7, with D perhaps TRBD1 (6 bases). CDR3 length equals 14 residues. Trimming shortened V by 0 bases and J by 5 bases, and 14 bases separated the two germline ends. Looked up from germline, CDR1 is SQVTM and CDR2 is ANQGSEA. CDR3 region: CSVEDLDGGHEQYF. Here the CDR3 DNA reads TGCAGCGTTGAAGATCTTGATGGGGGCCACGAGCAGTACTTC.

The chain is built from TRBV6-5 and TRBJ2-1; 7 nucleotides agree with TRBD2. CDR1 is MNHEY, CDR2 SVGAGI, per germline. The V segment lost 8 bases and the J segment 2 bases; nucleotides outside the gene matches: 6. This CDR3 is built from 14 residues. The DNA of the CDR3 is TGTGCCAGCGTCCCGGGGGGAACCTACAATGAGCAGTTCTTC. Translation: CASVPGGTYNEQFF.

The gene calls are TRBV6-2 or TRBV6-3 and TRBJ1-2; weak D call: TRBD1 (5 bases). The CDR3 is 13 residues long. The V end was cut by 4 bases, the J end by 7 bases, with 13 bases between. From germline, CDR1 is MNHEY and CDR2 SVGEGT. DNA for the CDR3: TGTGCCAGCAGTTGGATGGGGCTTAGTGGCTACACCTTC. Translation: CASSWMGLSGYTF.

The chain has TRBV5-1 and TRBJ2-1; D unclear. V lost 7 bases, J lost 6 bases, and 14 bases lay in between. Germline assignment: CDR1 SGHRS and CDR2 YFSETQ. The CDR3 contains 13 residues. The CDR3, as DNA: TGCGCCAGCGACCCCGAAGGGCCCAATGAGCAGTTCTTC. It yields the protein CASDPEGPNEQFF.

The rearrangement uses TRBV5-1 and TRBJ1-2, with 7 bases aligning to TRBD1. This CDR3 has 15 residues. Trimming took 2 bases from V and 2 from J; bases not matched to a gene: 6. Germline V gene sequence: CDR1 SGHRS, CDR2 YFSETQ. The CDR3 reads CASSLTGVLNYGYTF. The CDR3, as DNA: TGCGCCAGCAGCTTAACAGGGGTCTTGAACTATGGCTACACCTTC.

V and J are TRBV10-3 and TRBJ2-7; D perhaps matches TRBD2 (5 bases). The CDR3 covers 16 residues. Trimming shortened V by 6 bases and J by 4 bases, and 22 bases separated the two germline ends. In germline, CDR1 is ENHRY, CDR2 SYGVKD. The CDR3 loop is CAISGGLAAGRYEQYF. CDR3 DNA: TGTGCCATCAGCGGCGGGTTGGCTGCGGGTCGGTACGAGCAGTACTTC.

The CDR3 nucleotides read TGTGCCAGTAGTAAGGTCCGGGACATATCCTACGAGCAGTACTTC. Translated, it gives CASSKVRDISYEQYF. This sequence joins TRBV19 and TRBJ2-7, with a tentative D call TRBD1 (6 bases). Germline CDR1 reads LNHDA; CDR2 reads SQIVND (reference sequence). The V end lost 4 bases, the J end lost 1 base, and 14 bases lay between the germline ends. The CDR3 has 15 amino acids.

This clone was detected only once. This sequence joins TRBV6-2 or TRBV6-3 and TRBJ2-3; D may be TRBD1 (5 bases). The germline V gene encodes CDR1 MNHEY and CDR2 SVGEGT. The length of the CDR3 is 16 residues. The V and J ends lost 2 bases and 2 bases respectively, with 14 bases between them. CDR3 in amino acids: CASSYLYDGHTDTQYF. Here the CDR3 DNA reads TGTGCCAGCAGTTACCTTTATGACGGACACACAGATACGCAGTATTTT.

The V call is TRBV2, the J call TRBJ2-7, with 10 bases fitting TRBD1. This CDR3 is 14 amino acids long. Germline V CDR1 and CDR2: SNHLY, FYNNEI. The V segment lost 6 bases and the J segment 3 bases; nucleotides outside the gene matches: 5. This CDR3 is CASRPGQGNYEQYF. CDR3 DNA: TGTGCCAGCAGACCGGGACAGGGGAACTACGAGCAGTACTTC.

This chain links TRBV2 with TRBJ2-1; possible D gene TRBD2, 5 bases. The germline gives CDR1 SNHLY, CDR2 FYNNEI. The CDR3 is 12 residues long. The CDR3 nucleotides are TGTGCAAAGCTAGCAGCCACCAGAGAGCAGTTCTTC. Translation: CAKLAATREQFF.